This T cell receptor beta chain was retrieved from a study of T cell repertoires in cytomegalovirus infection. Across the study: CMV epitopes that were recently identified and HLA-C-restricted were used alongside well-studied HLA-B-restricted ones. Matching HLA type, along with CMV infection, was indicated by public TCR beta signatures.

TCRdb reanalysed the reads using MiXCR and keeps one entry per CDR3 protein. There are 650,000 to 850,000 distinct CDR3 sequences in the sample; 25% to 30% occur only once, and 10% to 15% lies in the top ten. V lost 4 bases and J lost 13; bases outside the gene matches: 6. This CDR3 spans 12 amino acids. Study outcomes and limitations: Predominance within the ex vivo response was attributable to HLA-C-restricted CMV-specific TCR beta clonotypes.

This clonotype was counted only a few times. The antigen is not known. The sequencing used cultured CD8+ T cells from PBMCs, collected from culture after CMV antigen stimulation. The J gene is TRBJ2-3, the V gene TRBV12-3 or TRBV12-4, with 9 bases lining up with TRBD1. This TCR came from a human donor in good health (CMV status not recorded). Some clones in this sample may be carry-over from other donors' samples. Here the CDR3 reads CASSWDRAAKYF. Here the CDR3 DNA reads TGTGCCAGCAGTTGGGACAGGGCCGCAAAGTATTTT.